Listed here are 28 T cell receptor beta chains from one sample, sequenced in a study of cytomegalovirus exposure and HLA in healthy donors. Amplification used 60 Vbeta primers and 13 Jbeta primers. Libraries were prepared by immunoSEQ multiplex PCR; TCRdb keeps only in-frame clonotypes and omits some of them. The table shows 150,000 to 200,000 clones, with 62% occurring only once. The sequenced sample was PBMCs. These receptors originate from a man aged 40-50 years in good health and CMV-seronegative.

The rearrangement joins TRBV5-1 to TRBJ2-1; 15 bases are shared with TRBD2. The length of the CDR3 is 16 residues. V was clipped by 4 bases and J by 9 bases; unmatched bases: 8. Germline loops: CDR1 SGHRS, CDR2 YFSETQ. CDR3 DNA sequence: TGCGCCAGCAGCCACGGACTAGCGGGAGGGCCGGGTGAGCAGTTCTTC. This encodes CASSHGLAGGPGEQFF.

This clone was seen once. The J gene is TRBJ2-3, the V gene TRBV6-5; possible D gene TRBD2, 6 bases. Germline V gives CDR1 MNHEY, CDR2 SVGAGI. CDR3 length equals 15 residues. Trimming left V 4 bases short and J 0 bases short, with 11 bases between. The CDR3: CASSFVSGSTDTQYF. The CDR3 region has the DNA TGTGCCAGCAGTTTCGTTAGCGGTAGCACAGATACGCAGTATTTT.

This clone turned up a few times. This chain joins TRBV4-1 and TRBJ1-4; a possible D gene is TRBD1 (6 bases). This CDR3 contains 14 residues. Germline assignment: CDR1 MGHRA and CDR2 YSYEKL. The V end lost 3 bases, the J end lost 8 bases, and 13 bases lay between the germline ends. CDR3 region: CASSQGQGLEKLFF. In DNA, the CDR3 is TGCGCCAGCAGCCAGGGGCAGGGGCTGGAAAAACTGTTTTTT.

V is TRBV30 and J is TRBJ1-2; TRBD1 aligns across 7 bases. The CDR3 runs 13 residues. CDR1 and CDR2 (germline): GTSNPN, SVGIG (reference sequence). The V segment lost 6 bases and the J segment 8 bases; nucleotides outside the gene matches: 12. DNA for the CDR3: TGTGCCTGTGAGTCGAGGGGGCCATGGGGCTACACCTTC. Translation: CACESRGPWGYTF.

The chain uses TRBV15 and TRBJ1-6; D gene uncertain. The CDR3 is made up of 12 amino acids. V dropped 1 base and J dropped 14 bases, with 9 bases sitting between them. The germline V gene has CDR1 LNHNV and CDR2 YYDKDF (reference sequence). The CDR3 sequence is CATSRVMEALHF. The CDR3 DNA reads TGTGCCACCAGCAGAGTTATGGAGGCCCTCCACTTT.

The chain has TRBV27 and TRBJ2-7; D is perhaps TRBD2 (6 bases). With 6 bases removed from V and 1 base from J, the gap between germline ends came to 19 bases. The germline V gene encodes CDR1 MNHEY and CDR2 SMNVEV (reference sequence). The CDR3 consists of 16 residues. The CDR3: CASSQSRDSSSYEQYF. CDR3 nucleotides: TGTGCCAGCAGCCAGTCCCGGGACTCGTCATCCTACGAGCAGTACTTC.

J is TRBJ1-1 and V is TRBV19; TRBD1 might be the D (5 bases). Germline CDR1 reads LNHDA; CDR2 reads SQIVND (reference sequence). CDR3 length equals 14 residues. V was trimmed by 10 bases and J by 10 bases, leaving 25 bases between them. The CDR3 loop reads CATRPWGGEMGAFF. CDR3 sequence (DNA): TGTGCCACTCGCCCATGGGGGGGGGAGATGGGAGCTTTCTTT.

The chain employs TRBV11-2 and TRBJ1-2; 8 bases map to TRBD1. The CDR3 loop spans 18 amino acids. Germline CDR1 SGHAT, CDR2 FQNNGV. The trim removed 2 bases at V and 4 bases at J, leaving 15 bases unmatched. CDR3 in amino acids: CASSLFDRGGNSGYGYTF. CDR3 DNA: TGTGCCAGCAGCTTATTCGACAGGGGAGGGAATAGCGGCTATGGCTACACCTTC.

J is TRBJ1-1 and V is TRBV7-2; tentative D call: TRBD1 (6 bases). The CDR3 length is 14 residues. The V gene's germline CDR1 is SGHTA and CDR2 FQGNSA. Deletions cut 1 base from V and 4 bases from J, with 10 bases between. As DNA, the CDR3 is TGTGCCAGCAGCTTAGTGGGGGCAGGCACTGAAGCTTTCTTT. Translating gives CASSLVGAGTEAFF.

The DNA of the CDR3 is TGTGCCAGCAGTTCTCCGGGACAGGGCAATCAGCCCCAGCATTTT. It is translated as CASSSPGQGNQPQHF. The rearrangement joins TRBV28 to TRBJ1-5; 8 bases line up with TRBD1. V lost 4 bases and J lost 2; bases outside the gene matches: 4. There are 15 residues in the CDR3. Germline loops: CDR1 MDHEN, CDR2 SYDVKM.

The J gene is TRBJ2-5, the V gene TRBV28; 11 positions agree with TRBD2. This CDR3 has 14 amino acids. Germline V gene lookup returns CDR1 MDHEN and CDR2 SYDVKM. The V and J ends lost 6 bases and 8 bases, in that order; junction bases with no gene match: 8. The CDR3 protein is CASRASGGTPTQYF. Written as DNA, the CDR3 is TGTGCCAGCAGGGCTAGCGGGGGGACCCCCACCCAGTACTTC.

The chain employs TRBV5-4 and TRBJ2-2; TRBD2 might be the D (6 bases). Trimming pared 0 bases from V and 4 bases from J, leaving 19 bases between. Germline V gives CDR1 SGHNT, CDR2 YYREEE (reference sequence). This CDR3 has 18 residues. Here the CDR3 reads CASSLDTEARGSTGELFF. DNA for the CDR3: TGTGCCAGCAGCTTGGACACGGAGGCCCGGGGGTCCACCGGGGAGCTGTTTTTT.

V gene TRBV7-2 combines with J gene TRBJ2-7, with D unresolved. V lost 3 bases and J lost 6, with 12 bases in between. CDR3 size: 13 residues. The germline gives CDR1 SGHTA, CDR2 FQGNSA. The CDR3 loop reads CASSFGGSGEQYF. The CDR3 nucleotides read TGTGCCAGCAGCTTCGGTGGGTCAGGCGAGCAGTACTTC.

CDR3 nucleotide sequence: TGTGCCAGCAGTAGGGACAGACCTAGCACAGATACGCAGTATTTT. Translated, it gives CASSRDRPSTDTQYF. The rearrangement uses TRBV2 and TRBJ2-3, with TRBD1 matching over 7 bases. CDR1 and CDR2 from the germline V gene are SNHLY and FYNNEI. V shed 5 bases, J shed 0 bases, and the junction held 5 bases outside the gene matches. The CDR3 covers 15 residues.

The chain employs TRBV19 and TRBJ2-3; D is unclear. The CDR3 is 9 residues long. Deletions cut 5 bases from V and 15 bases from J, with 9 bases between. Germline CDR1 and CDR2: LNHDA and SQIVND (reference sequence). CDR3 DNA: TGTGCCAGTAGTTGTGTTAGTTATTTT. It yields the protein CASSCVSYF.

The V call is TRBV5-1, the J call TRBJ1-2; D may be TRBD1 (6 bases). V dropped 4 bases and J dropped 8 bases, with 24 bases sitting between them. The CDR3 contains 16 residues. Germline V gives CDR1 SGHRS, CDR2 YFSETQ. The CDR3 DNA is TGCGCCAGCAGCCCCCGGACCGAACAACCAGGGGTAGGCTACACCTTC. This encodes CASSPRTEQPGVGYTF.

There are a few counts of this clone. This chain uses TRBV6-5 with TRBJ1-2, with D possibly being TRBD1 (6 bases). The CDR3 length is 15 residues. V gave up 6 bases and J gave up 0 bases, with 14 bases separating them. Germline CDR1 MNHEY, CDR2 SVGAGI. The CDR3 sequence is CASRDGQTTNYGYTF. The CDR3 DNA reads TGTGCCAGCAGGGATGGACAGACGACTAACTATGGCTACACCTTC.

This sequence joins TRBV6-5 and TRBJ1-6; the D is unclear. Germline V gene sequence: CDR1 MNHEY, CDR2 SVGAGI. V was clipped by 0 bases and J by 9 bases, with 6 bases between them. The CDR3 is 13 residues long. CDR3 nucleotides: TGTGCCAGCAGTTACTCGAGATTTTCACCCCTCCACTTT. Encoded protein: CASSYSRFSPLHF.

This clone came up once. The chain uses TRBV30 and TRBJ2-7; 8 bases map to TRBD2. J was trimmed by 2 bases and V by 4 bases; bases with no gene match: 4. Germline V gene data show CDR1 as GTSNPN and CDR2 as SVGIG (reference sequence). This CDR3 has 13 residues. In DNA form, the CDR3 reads TGTGCCTGGAATCTAGCGGGCCCCTACGAGCAGTACTTC. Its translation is CAWNLAGPYEQYF.

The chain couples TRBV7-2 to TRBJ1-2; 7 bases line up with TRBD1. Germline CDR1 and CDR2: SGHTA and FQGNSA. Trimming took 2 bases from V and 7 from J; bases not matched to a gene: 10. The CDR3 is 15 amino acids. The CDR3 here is CASSLILEQGGGYTF. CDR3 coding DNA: TGTGCCAGCAGCTTAATATTGGAGCAGGGGGGTGGCTACACCTTC.

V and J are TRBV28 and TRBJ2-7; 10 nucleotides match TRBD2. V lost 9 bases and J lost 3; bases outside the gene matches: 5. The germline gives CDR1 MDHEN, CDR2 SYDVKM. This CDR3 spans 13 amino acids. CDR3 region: CASTTSGLYEQYF. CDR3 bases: TGTGCCAGTACGACTAGCGGGCTCTACGAGCAGTACTTC.

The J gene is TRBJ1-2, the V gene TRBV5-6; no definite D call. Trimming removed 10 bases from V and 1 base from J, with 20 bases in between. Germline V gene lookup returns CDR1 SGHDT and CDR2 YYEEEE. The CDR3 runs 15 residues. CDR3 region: CASQLMSVDNYGYTF. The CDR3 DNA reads TGTGCCTCTCAGTTGATGTCTGTTGATAACTATGGCTACACCTTC.

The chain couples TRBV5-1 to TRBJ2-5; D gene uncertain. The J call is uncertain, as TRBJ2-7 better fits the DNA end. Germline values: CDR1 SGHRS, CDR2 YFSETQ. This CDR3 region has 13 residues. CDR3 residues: CASSLDRVHEQYF. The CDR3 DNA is TGCGCCAGCAGCTTGGACAGAGTCCACGAGCAGTACTTC.

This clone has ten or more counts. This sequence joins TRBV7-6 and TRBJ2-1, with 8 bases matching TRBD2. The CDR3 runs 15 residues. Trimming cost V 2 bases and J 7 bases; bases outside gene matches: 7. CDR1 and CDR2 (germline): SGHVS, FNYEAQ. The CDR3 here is CASSLSTSAGNEQFF. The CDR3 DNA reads TGTGCCAGCAGCTTATCGACTAGCGCGGGGAATGAGCAGTTCTTC.

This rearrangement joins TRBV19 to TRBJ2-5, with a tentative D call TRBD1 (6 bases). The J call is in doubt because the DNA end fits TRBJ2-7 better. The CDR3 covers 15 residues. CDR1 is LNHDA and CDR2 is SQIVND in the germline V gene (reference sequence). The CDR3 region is CASSIEARGSYEQYF. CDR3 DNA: TGTGCCAGTAGTATAGAGGCCAGGGGATCATACGAGCAGTACTTC.

The CDR3 region is CASSPAQGANGELFF. CDR3 in DNA: TGTGCCAGCTCACCAGCACAGGGGGCGAACGGGGAGCTGTTTTTT. J is TRBJ2-2 and V is TRBV18, with 9 bases matching TRBD1. The CDR3 runs to 15 residues. The germline V gene has CDR1 KGHSH and CDR2 LQKENI. Trimming at V came to 2 bases and at J to 7 bases, leaving 5 bases not matched to a gene.

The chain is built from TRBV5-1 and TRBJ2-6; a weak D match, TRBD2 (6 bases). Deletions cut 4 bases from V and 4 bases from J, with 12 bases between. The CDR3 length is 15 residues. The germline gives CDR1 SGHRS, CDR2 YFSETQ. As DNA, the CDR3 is TGCGCCAGCAGCGGTGGGGGGTACGGGGCCAACGTCCTGACTTTC. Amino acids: CASSGGGYGANVLTF.

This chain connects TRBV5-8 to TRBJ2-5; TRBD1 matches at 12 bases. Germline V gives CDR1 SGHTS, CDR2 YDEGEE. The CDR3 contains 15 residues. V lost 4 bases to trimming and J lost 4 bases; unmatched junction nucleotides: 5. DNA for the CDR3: TGTGCCAGCAGCGCCGGGACAGGGGGCGCAGAGACCCAGTACTTC. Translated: CASSAGTGGAETQYF.